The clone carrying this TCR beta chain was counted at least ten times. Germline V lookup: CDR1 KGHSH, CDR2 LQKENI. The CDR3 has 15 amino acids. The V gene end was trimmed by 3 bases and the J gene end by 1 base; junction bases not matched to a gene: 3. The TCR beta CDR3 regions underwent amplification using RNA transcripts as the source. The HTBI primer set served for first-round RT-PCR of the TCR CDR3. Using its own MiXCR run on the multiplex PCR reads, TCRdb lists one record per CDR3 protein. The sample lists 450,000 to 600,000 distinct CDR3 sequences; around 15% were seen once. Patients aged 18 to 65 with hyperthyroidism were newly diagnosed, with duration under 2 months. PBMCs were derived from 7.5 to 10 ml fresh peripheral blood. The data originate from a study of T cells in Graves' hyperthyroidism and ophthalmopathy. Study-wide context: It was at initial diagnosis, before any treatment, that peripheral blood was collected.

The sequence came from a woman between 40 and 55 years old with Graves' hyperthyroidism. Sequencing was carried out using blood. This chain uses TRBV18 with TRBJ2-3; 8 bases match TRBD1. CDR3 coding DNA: TGTGCCAGCTCACCGTTGGGACAGGGCACAGATACGCAGTATTTT. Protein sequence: CASSPLGQGTDTQYF.